The clone carrying this TCR beta chain was found a few times. Its antigen is not identified. The CDR3 loop spans 12 amino acids. V dropped 6 bases and J dropped 5 bases, with 13 bases sitting between them. The germline CDR1 and CDR2 sequences are GTSNPN and SVGIG (reference sequence). From the RT-PCR reads, TCRdb called clonotypes with MiXCR, one entry per CDR3 protein. The sample includes about 480,000 distinct CDR3 sequences, roughly 27% of them seen just once. These data come from a study of response to subunit inactivated influenza vaccine. General study findings and limits: Few new T cells, the authors suggested, are recruited by each seasonal influenza vaccination.

The receptor comes from a man aged 50 or older who received an inactivated influenza vaccine. The chain has TRBV30 and TRBJ2-5; D might be TRBD2 (6 bases). The specimen comprised CD4+ T cells sorted from PBMCs, sampled about 5 days after vaccination. In DNA form, the CDR3 reads TGTGCCTGTATGACTAGTGGTGAGACCCAGTACTTC. Protein: CACMTSGETQYF. Full variable domain (outside the CDR3, taken from reference TRBV30 and TRBJ2-5): SQTIHQWPATLVQPVGSPLSLECTVEGTSNPNLYWYRQAAGRGLQLLFYSVGIGQISSEVPQNLSASRPQDRQFILSSKKLLLSDSGFYLCACMTSGETQYFGPGTRLLVL.